This T cell receptor (beta chain) was obtained from a study of blood T cell repertoires in COVID-19 (TCRdb year 2020). For the wider study: Collaborator samples came from the United States, Italy and Spain and covered acute and convalescent phases of COVID-19. The repertoires were made available in a free public database intended to serve as a resource for research on the immune response to SARS-CoV-2. Deeply sampled blood TCRbeta repertoires from subjects exposed to, actively infected with, or recovered from COVID-19 were included in the dataset. The samples were drawn from the first 160 participants of the ongoing ImmuneRACE study and from some 1,300 subjects provided by 6 global collaborators. HLA class I and class II types, where available, came from metadata supplied by the sample provider rather than from assay-based typing. Sample metadata almost always included a de-identified subject ID, COVID-19 status, age in years and sex. The prospective study material was composed of cDNA or gDNA derived from T cells, B-cell-depleted T cells, or PBMCs.

A remark on this clone: Its antigen remains unidentified. At one end the junction does not follow the germline gene, possibly because of a read error.

The immunoSEQ Assay, a bias-controlled multiplex PCR, was used to amplify TCRbeta CDR3 regions from genomic DNA. Per the authors' processing: The number of nucleated cells in each sample was estimated from the amplification of reference gene primers within the assay. To quantify the absolute abundance of each unique TCRbeta CDR3 rearrangement, sequence reads were collapsed and filtered. Productive Simpson clonality was computed per sample as the square root of Simpson's diversity index over productive rearrangements. The source is immuneACCESS, and TCRdb retained only in-frame sequences with V and J called. Part of the clones is not carried over; for the studies checked, unresolved V genes explain less than half of this, and the remainder is unexplained. The V and J calls and the clone size are those of that table, but D and trimming were determined from the DNA. This sample has roughly 250,000 clones in its table, and 70% to 90% of those were observed once. Of the sample, roughly 3.3% falls within the top ten clones.

The CDR3, from cysteine to phenylalanine, totals 13 residues. Just CDR3 DNA is preserved here, 39 bases in frame from base 1. The CDR1 and CDR2 encoded by the germline V gene (reference sequence) are LNHDA and SQIVND. Enrolling through a virtual design, the prospective study's participants ranged in age from roughly 18 to 100 years and lived across about two dozen United States geographic areas. Cohort assignment in the prospective study relied on participant-reported clinical history from a screening survey and a study questionnaire. Mobile phlebotomists in the prospective study collected whole blood, serum and a nasopharyngeal or oropharyngeal swab from every participant. Participants in the prospective study had the option to provide additional blood draws and questionnaires over an approximately 2-month period. Before DNA extraction, prospective study blood samples were shipped either frozen or at room temperature.

Overall results and qualifications from the work: The quantity of clinical and demographic metadata differed by source and by participant and was supplied without curation.

The rearranged segments are TRBV19 and TRBJ1-1; the D gene is possibly TRBD1, with 5 bases matching. Sequencing input: PBMCs or T cells enriched from blood (not recorded which). This receptor was obtained from a middle-aged woman with acute COVID-19. This receptor has the CDR3 CASSGPGNTEAFF. The sequenced DNA: TGTGCCAGTAGCGGACCAGGGAACACTGAAGCCTTCTTT.